A selection of T cell receptor beta chains follows, all from one sample in a study of early T cells in non-severe SARS-CoV-2 infection. Each CDR3 protein gets one entry after TCRdb re-called the 5' RACE reads with MiXCR. The sample records roughly 97,000 distinct CDR3 sequences, 9.5% to 11% being singletons. The material was whole blood, obtained at baseline. All receptors derive from an adult who was a healthcare worker with PCR-confirmed SARS-CoV-2 infection or an uninfected control (not recorded which). The conserved cysteine and the conserved F or W are not part of the CDR3 here. Each record gives: J gene, V gene, CDR3 length, CDR3 protein.

>TRBJ2-4|TRBV7-2|13
ASSYAGTAKNIQY
>TRBJ2-4|TRBV5-1|12
ASSPFQLENIQY
>TRBJ1-1|TRBV4-2|13
ASSPTAGDHTEAF
>TRBJ1-1|TRBV5-5|11
ASSTRGGTEAF
>TRBJ2-7|TRBV13|13
ASSSRGLETYEQY
>TRBJ1-1|TRBV2|11
ASSEAQWTEAF
>TRBJ1-5|TRBV3-1|14
ASSQGGMRSNQPQH
>TRBJ2-5|TRBV24-1|10
ATSDTLGTQY
>TRBJ2-3|TRBV24-1|16
ATSDPTGGGFPTDTQY
>TRBJ1-4|TRBV6-6|14
ASSGGTGVTNEKLF
>TRBJ2-2|TRBV29-1|11
SVDARNTGELF
>TRBJ1-2|TRBV29-1|10
SAWLGEGGYT
>TRBJ2-1|TRBV9|12
ASSVSGSWNEQF
>TRBJ2-2|TRBV2|14
ASSEGQGLNTGELF
>TRBJ1-5|TRBV7-6|12
ASSPTGGLQPQH
>TRBJ2-3|TRBV6-6|15
ASSYSRTSGSEDTQY
>TRBJ2-7|TRBV5-1|10
ASSLVEGEQY
>TRBJ2-2|TRBV9|15
ASSVVGGRSNPGELF
>TRBJ2-2|TRBV2|14
ASSVSLAAFTGELF
>TRBJ2-3|TRBV27|12
ASRAGQRTDTQY
>TRBJ1-4|TRBV4-3|13
ASSQGHRTNEKLF
>TRBJ1-5|TRBV20-1|11
SATTGGDQPQH
>TRBJ2-3|TRBV20-1|12
SARGRGATDTQY
>TRBJ1-1|TRBV5-1|16
ASSSDRQGAFLNTEAF
>TRBJ2-7|TRBV15|12
ATSRRSRWNEQY
>TRBJ2-3|TRBV10-3|9
AVQGTDTQY
>TRBJ2-1|TRBV6-5|15
ASSYSPPSGIYNEQF
>TRBJ2-7|TRBV6-1|11
ASSEPPPNEQY
>TRBJ2-7|TRBV29-1|9
SVEGTGEQY
>TRBJ2-7|TRBV20-1|11
SAVGGEVYEQY
>TRBJ2-2|TRBV19|11
ASSSQRTGELF
>TRBJ2-3|TRBV5-1|10
ASSLEGDTQY
>TRBJ2-3|TRBV11-2|11
ASSLTNQDTQY
>TRBJ2-3|TRBV7-9|14
ASSRTLAASTDTQY
>TRBJ1-1|TRBV27|12
ASSLQGLNTEAF
>TRBJ2-7|TRBV11-2|15
ASSLVGLAGGPHEQY
>TRBJ2-5|TRBV5-1|12
ASSPRGYGETQY
>TRBJ2-2|TRBV20-1|13
SARDLGKDTGELF
>TRBJ1-2|TRBV3-1|11
ASSLNSNYGYT
>TRBJ2-1|TRBV19|12
ASGGGAGEYEQF
>TRBJ2-3|TRBV6-4|12
ASSDYGGSDTQY
>TRBJ1-2|TRBV2|12
ASSEMGRNYGYT
>TRBJ1-2|TRBV27|11
ASRSGQEDGYT
>TRBJ1-1|TRBV29-1|9
SVNGGPQAF
>TRBJ1-1|TRBV5-1|12
ASSLEERNTEAF
>TRBJ2-7|TRBV7-2|12
ASSLAGGPDEQY
>TRBJ2-6|TRBV20-1|15
SARVRTGVVGANVLT
>TRBJ2-4|TRBV10-3|12
AISDRSGGNIQY
>TRBJ1-2|TRBV20-1|13
SARDGGQGAFGYT